Below, 18 T cell receptor beta chains from the same sample are listed, as sequenced in a study of CD8+ T cells in alopecia areata. cDNA prepared by RNA extraction and subsequent reverse transcription served as the template for sequencing. Some clones are missing from TCRdb's copy, which holds only in-frame ones; the method was immunoSEQ multiplex PCR. The sample carries around 270,000 clones, nearly 60% recorded once. The treatment is: oral pan-JAK inhibitor, 5-10 mg twice daily. Sample: CD4+ T cells sorted from blood, taken at week 24, from a patient treated with tofacitinib. Receptor source: a human donor with alopecia areata.

About this clone itself: This same CDR3 is encoded by further DNA sequences in the sample. The gene calls are TRBV20-1 and TRBJ2-5; TRBD1 is a possible D gene (6 bases). Germline CDR1 DFQATT, CDR2 SNEGSKA (reference sequence). Trimming shortened V by 2 bases and J by 5 bases, and 6 bases separated the two germline ends. The CDR3 consists of 11 residues. The CDR3 bases are TGCAGTGCTAGAAGGGGGGAGACCCAGTACTTC. Its protein is CSARRGETQYF.

The genes are TRBV10-3 and TRBJ2-2, with D uncertain. This CDR3 contains 12 residues. V was pared by 10 bases and J by 9 bases, with 15 bases between. Germline CDR1 ENHRY, CDR2 SYGVKD. DNA for the CDR3: TGTGCCACGAGCTACTATGACAGGGAGCTGTTTTTT. This codes for CATSYYDRELFF.

V gene TRBV25-1 combines with J gene TRBJ1-1, with D perhaps TRBD1 (6 bases). The CDR3 is 12 amino acids. The V gene's germline CDR1 is MGHDK and CDR2 SYGVNS. V lost 4 bases and J 8 bases, leaving 11 bases between the germline ends. CDR3 sequence: CASSVTGLEAFF. CDR3 DNA: TGTGCCAGCAGTGTAACAGGGCTAGAAGCTTTCTTT.

The chain is built from TRBV9 and TRBJ2-4, with D possibly matching TRBD2 (6 bases). The CDR3 is 14 amino acids. Trimming pared 0 bases from V and 3 bases from J, leaving 7 bases between. Germline CDR1 and CDR2: SGDLS and YYNGEE. CDR3 loop: CASSVGGDKNIQYF. Written as DNA, the CDR3 is TGTGCCAGCAGCGTAGGGGGGGACAAAAACATTCAGTACTTC.

The J gene is TRBJ2-5, the V gene TRBV5-1; a weak D match, TRBD2 (6 bases). CDR1 and CDR2 (germline): SGHRS, YFSETQ. Trimming removed 4 bases from V and 4 bases from J, with 14 bases in between. The CDR3 is 14 amino acids. The CDR3 is CASSPPRDGETQYF. CDR3 bases: TGCGCCAGCAGCCCCCCGCGGGACGGAGAGACCCAGTACTTC.

CDR3 nucleotide sequence: TGCGCCAGCAGCTTGGAGCCCGGGCCCGAGCAGTACTTC. Residues: CASSLEPGPEQYF. The chain couples TRBV5-1 to TRBJ2-7; D is ambiguous. The V gene lost 0 bases and the J gene lost 6 bases, with 10 bases spanning the gap. Germline V lookup: CDR1 SGHRS, CDR2 YFSETQ. This CDR3 comprises 13 residues.

The chain combines TRBV29-1 with TRBJ1-1, with D perhaps TRBD1 (6 bases). Germline CDR1 SQVTM, CDR2 ANQGSEA. The CDR3 runs 12 residues. The V gene lost 8 bases and the J gene lost 5 bases, with 15 bases spanning the gap. The CDR3 is CSPQGLGTEAFF. The CDR3 nucleotides read TGCAGCCCGCAGGGGTTGGGAACTGAAGCTTTCTTT.

The rearrangement joins TRBV6-1 to TRBJ1-5; 7 bases are shared with TRBD1. V lost 3 bases to trimming and J lost 4 bases; unmatched junction nucleotides: 6. Germline V gene sequence: CDR1 MNHNS, CDR2 SASEGT. This CDR3 comprises 15 residues. CDR3 nucleotides: TGTGCCAGCAGTGATAGGGGACAGCCAAATCAGCCCCAGCATTTT. This gives the protein CASSDRGQPNQPQHF.

The sample holds a few counts of this clone. This sequence joins TRBV2 and TRBJ2-5; perhaps D is TRBD1 or TRBD2 (5 bases each). Germline CDR1 is SNHLY and CDR2 is FYNNEI. The ends were cut back, 1 base at V and 9 bases at J, with 9 bases in the middle. CDR3 length: 12 amino acids. CDR3 bases: TGTGCCAGCAGTGAAGTAGTGGGGGCCCAGTACTTC. Residues: CASSEVVGAQYF.

The CDR3 protein is CSVGTTPNYGYTF. CDR3 in DNA: TGCAGCGTTGGGACAACCCCTAACTATGGCTACACCTTC. The rearrangement links TRBV29-1 to TRBJ1-2; D may be TRBD1 (5 bases). V dropped 4 bases and J dropped 0 bases, with 9 bases sitting between them. CDR1 and CDR2 (germline): SQVTM, ANQGSEA. The CDR3 runs 13 residues.

J is TRBJ2-7 and V is TRBV28; maybe TRBD1 (6 bases). The CDR3 runs to 14 residues. V lost 7 bases and J 2 bases, leaving 15 bases between the germline ends. CDR1 and CDR2 from the germline V gene are MDHEN and SYDVKM. The CDR3 sequence is CASTRSDRTYEQYF. The CDR3 bases are TGTGCCAGCACCAGATCGGACAGAACCTACGAGCAGTACTTC.

There are a few counts of this clone. V is TRBV7-6 and J is TRBJ2-3; 8 bases fit TRBD1. This CDR3 is built from 15 residues. Germline-derived CDR1 and CDR2 are SGHVS and FNYEAQ. Germline trimming cut 4 bases from V and 2 bases from J; bases unmatched to any gene: 5. The chain's CDR3 is CASSSGQGHTDTQYF. In DNA form, the CDR3 reads TGTGCCAGCAGCTCCGGACAGGGCCACACAGATACGCAGTATTTT.

The chain recombines TRBV2 with TRBJ1-1, with 8 bases identical to TRBD1. Germline loops: CDR1 SNHLY, CDR2 FYNNEI. This CDR3 is 15 amino acids long. The V and J ends lost 5 bases and 3 bases, in that order; junction bases with no gene match: 8. CDR3 sequence reads: CASSPGWTGYTEAFF. The CDR3 DNA reads TGTGCCAGCAGTCCCGGGTGGACAGGGTACACTGAAGCTTTCTTT.

The chain employs TRBV5-4 and TRBJ2-5, with a possible D match to TRBD1 (5 bases). V lost 2 bases, J lost 5 bases, and 10 bases lay in between. The CDR3 runs to 13 residues. Germline V gene data show CDR1 as SGHNT and CDR2 as YYREEE (reference sequence). Here the CDR3 DNA reads TGTGCCAGCAGCTTTAGGGGCATTGAGACCCAGTACTTC. It is translated as CASSFRGIETQYF.

This clone has a handful of counts. The chain has TRBV7-2 and TRBJ2-7; TRBD1 matches 8 bases. The CDR3 covers 13 residues. CDR1 is SGHTA and CDR2 is FQGNSA in the germline V gene. The J segment lost 6 bases and the V segment lost 4 bases, leaving 5 bases of the junction unmatched. CDR3 nucleotides: TGTGCCAGCAGCTCGGACAGGGATATCGAGCAGTACTTC. Translation gives CASSSDRDIEQYF.

A word on this clone: This specimen includes other DNA sequences encoding the same CDR3. This chain connects TRBV18 to TRBJ2-5; D may be TRBD2 (6 bases). Trimming left V 3 bases short and J 2 bases short, with 7 bases between. CDR3 size: 13 residues. Looked up from germline, CDR1 is KGHSH and CDR2 is LQKENI. The CDR3 loop is CASSPGLQETQYF. The CDR3 DNA is TGTGCCAGCTCACCGGGACTTCAAGAGACCCAGTACTTC. Full variable domain (remainder filled in from reference TRBV18 and TRBJ2-5): NAGVMQNPRHLVRRRGQEARLRCSPMKGHSHVYWYRQLPEEGLKFMVYLQKENIIDESGMPKERFSAEFPKEGPSILRIQQVVRGDSAAYFCASSPGLQETQYFGPGTRLLVL.

The table lists this clone with a few counts. This rearrangement joins TRBV11-2 to TRBJ2-5; D is unclear. CDR3 size: 16 residues. Trimming took 1 base from V and 4 from J, leaving 16 bases between them. Per the germline V gene, CDR1 is SGHAT and CDR2 is FQNNGV. As DNA, the CDR3 is TGTGCCAGCAGCTTAGTCCGAACACAAGGGCGAGAGACCCAGTACTTC. Its translation: CASSLVRTQGRETQYF.

This clone was picked up a small number of times. The chain couples TRBV5-1 to TRBJ2-5; 9 nucleotides line up with TRBD1. The CDR3 spans 15 residues. Germline CDR1 and CDR2: SGHRS and YFSETQ. Germline trimming cut 4 bases from V and 5 bases from J; bases unmatched to any gene: 9. The CDR3 nucleotides read TGCGCCAGCAGCGTAACACAGGGGGCTATGGAGACCCAGTACTTC. It specifies CASSVTQGAMETQYF.